Listed below are T cell receptor beta chains from one sample, sequenced in a study of naive and memory T cell subsets. TCRdb fed the 5' RACE reads into MiXCR, producing one record per CDR3 protein. The table records around 56,000 distinct CDR3 sequences, around 7.3% of them present only once. These receptors originate from a female donor in good health. The CDR3 runs from the conserved cysteine through the conserved F or W. The order of the fields is D gene, J gene, clone size, V gene, CDR3 protein, CDR3 DNA. The D gene is left open where the match is weak. For some rows the clone size is stated as once, few or many, or as a class when expanded; others skip it.

D gene: -
J gene: TRBJ2-7
clone size: few
V gene: TRBV10-3
CDR3 protein: CAISESVQTNYEQYF
CDR3 DNA: TGTGCCATCAGTGAGTCTGTACAGACCAATTACGAGCAGTACTTC

D gene: -
J gene: TRBJ2-3
clone size: many
V gene: TRBV28
CDR3 protein: CASSFLAGTDTQYF
CDR3 DNA: TGTGCCAGCAGTTTCCTTGCTGGCACAGATACGCAGTATTTT

D gene: -
J gene: TRBJ2-7
clone size: few
V gene: TRBV2
CDR3 protein: CASSFQPTTHEQYF
CDR3 DNA: TGTGCCAGCAGTTTCCAGCCGACTACCCACGAGCAGTACTTC

D gene: TRBD2
J gene: TRBJ2-1
clone size: many
V gene: TRBV7-3
CDR3 protein: CASSLFPSGASSYNEQFF
CDR3 DNA: TGTGCCAGCAGCTTATTTCCTAGCGGGGCGAGCTCCTACAATGAGCAGTTCTTC

D gene: TRBD1
J gene: TRBJ1-1
clone size: many
V gene: TRBV7-2
CDR3 protein: CASSLVGTGETEAFF
CDR3 DNA: TGTGCCAGCAGCTTAGTTGGGACAGGGGAAACTGAAGCTTTCTTT

D gene: TRBD1
J gene: TRBJ2-5
clone size: -
V gene: TRBV29-1
CDR3 protein: CSVSQGSLETQYF
CDR3 DNA: TGCAGCGTTTCACAGGGGTCCCTAGAGACCCAGTACTTC

D gene: -
J gene: TRBJ2-7
clone size: few
V gene: TRBV5-6
CDR3 protein: CASSLDVGVYEQYF
CDR3 DNA: TGTGCCAGCAGCTTGGATGTCGGGGTCTACGAGCAGTACTTC

D gene: TRBD1
J gene: TRBJ2-7
clone size: few
V gene: TRBV9
CDR3 protein: CASSVGQGAYEQYF
CDR3 DNA: TGTGCCAGCAGCGTAGGACAGGGGGCCTACGAGCAGTACTTC

D gene: -
J gene: TRBJ2-3
clone size: many
V gene: TRBV25-1
CDR3 protein: CASSEFRGGTDTQYF
CDR3 DNA: TGTGCCAGCAGTGAATTCCGCGGGGGCACAGATACGCAGTATTTT

D gene: -
J gene: TRBJ2-2
clone size: -
V gene: TRBV6-6
CDR3 protein: CASSYDTGELFF
CDR3 DNA: TGTGCCAGCAGTTACGACACCGGGGAGCTGTTTTTT

D gene: -
J gene: TRBJ2-4
clone size: -
V gene: TRBV20-1
CDR3 protein: CSARGARTPVNIQYF
CDR3 DNA: TGCAGTGCTAGAGGGGCGCGGACCCCGGTTAACATTCAGTACTTC

D gene: -
J gene: TRBJ2-5
clone size: -
V gene: TRBV25-1
CDR3 protein: CASSESGRTYQETQYF
CDR3 DNA: TGTGCCAGCAGTGAATCGGGGAGGACGTACCAAGAGACCCAGTACTTC

D gene: -
J gene: TRBJ1-4
clone size: many
V gene: TRBV12-3/TRBV12-4
CDR3 protein: CASSGVRGRGAFATNEKLFF
CDR3 DNA: TGTGCCAGCAGTGGAGTCAGGGGCAGGGGAGCCTTTGCAACTAATGAAAAACTGTTTTTT